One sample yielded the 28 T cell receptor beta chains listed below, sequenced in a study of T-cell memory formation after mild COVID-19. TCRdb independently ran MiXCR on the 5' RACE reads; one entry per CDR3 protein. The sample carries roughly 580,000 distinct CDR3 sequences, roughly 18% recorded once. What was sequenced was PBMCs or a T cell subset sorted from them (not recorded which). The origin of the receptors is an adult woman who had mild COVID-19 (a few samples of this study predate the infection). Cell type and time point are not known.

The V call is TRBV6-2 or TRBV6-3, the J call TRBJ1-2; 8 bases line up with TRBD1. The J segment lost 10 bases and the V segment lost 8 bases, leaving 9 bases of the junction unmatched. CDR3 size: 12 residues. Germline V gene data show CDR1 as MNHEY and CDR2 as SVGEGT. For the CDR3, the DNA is TGTGCCAGCCTCTCGGGGACAGGTCCCTACACCTTC. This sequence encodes CASLSGTGPYTF.

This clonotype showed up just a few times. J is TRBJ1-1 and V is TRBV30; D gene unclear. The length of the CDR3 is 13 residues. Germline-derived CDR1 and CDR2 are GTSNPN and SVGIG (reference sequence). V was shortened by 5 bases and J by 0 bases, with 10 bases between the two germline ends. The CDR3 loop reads CAWVMYMNTEAFF. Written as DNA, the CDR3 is TGTGCCTGGGTTATGTATATGAACACTGAAGCTTTCTTT. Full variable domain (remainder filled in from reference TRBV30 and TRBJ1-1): SQTIHQWPATLVQPVGSPLSLECTVEGTSNPNLYWYRQAAGRGLQLLFYSVGIGQISSEVPQNLSASRPQDRQFILSSKKLLLSDSGFYLCAWVMYMNTEAFFGQGTRLTVV.

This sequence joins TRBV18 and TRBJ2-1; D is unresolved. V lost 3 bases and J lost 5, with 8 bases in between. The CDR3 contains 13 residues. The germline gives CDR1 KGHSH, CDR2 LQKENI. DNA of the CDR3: TGTGCCAGCTCACCCTTTCTGGACAATGAGCAGTTCTTC. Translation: CASSPFLDNEQFF. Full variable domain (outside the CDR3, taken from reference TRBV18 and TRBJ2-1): NAGVMQNPRHLVRRRGQEARLRCSPMKGHSHVYWYRQLPEEGLKFMVYLQKENIIDESGMPKERFSAEFPKEGPSILRIQQVVRGDSAAYFCASSPFLDNEQFFGPGTRLTVL.

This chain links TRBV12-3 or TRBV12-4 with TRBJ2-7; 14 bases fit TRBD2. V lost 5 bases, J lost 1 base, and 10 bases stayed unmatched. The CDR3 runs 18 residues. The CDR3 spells CASSPARTSGGRSYEQYF. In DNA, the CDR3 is TGTGCCAGCAGTCCTGCGAGGACTAGCGGGGGGCGATCCTACGAGCAGTACTTC.

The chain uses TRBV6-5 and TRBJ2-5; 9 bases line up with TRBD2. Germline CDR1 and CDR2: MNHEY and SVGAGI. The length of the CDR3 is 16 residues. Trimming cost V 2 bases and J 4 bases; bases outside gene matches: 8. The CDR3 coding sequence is TGTGCCAGCAGTTACGCTAGCGGGACCCTGCTAGAGACCCAGTACTTC. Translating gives CASSYASGTLLETQYF.

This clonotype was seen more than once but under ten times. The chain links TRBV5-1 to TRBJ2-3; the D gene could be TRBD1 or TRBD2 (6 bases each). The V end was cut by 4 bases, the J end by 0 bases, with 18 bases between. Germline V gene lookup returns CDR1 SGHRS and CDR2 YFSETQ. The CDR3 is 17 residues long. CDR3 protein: CASSAPRGRTSTDTQYF. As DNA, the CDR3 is TGCGCCAGCAGCGCCCCGAGGGGGAGGACTAGCACAGATACGCAGTATTTT.

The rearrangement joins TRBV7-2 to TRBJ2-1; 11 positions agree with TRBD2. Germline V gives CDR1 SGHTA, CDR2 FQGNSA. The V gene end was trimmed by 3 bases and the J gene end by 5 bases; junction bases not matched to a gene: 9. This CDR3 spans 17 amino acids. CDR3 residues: CASSFGLAGGRNNEQFF. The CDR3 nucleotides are TGTGCCAGCAGCTTCGGGCTAGCGGGAGGTAGAAACAATGAGCAGTTCTTC.

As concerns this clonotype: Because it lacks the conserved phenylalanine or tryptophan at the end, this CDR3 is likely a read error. The CDR3 here is CASSQVGGGTDTQYS. The DNA for the CDR3 is TGTGCCAGCAGCCAAGTTGGGGGGGGCACAGATACGCAGTATTCT. V and J are TRBV14 and TRBJ2-3; TRBD2 matches 7 bases. CDR1 and CDR2 (germline): SGHDN, FVKESK. The CDR3 extends over 15 amino acids. V trimming: 1 base; J trimming: 1 base; junction bases outside the gene matches: 2.

Here the CDR3 DNA reads TGTGCCTGGAGTCCTTCAGGCGCCTCCGTCCTGACTTTC. It specifies CAWSPSGASVLTF. The chain combines TRBV30 with TRBJ2-6; no clear D. CDR3 length: 13 residues. Germline V CDR1 and CDR2: GTSNPN, SVGIG (reference sequence). Trimming left V 2 bases short and J 12 bases short, with 14 bases between.

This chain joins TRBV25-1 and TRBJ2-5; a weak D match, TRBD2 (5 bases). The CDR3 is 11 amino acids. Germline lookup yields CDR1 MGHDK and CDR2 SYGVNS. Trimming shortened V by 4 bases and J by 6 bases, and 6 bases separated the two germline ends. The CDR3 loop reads CASSGGKTQYF. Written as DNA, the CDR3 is TGTGCCAGCAGTGGAGGGAAGACCCAGTACTTC.

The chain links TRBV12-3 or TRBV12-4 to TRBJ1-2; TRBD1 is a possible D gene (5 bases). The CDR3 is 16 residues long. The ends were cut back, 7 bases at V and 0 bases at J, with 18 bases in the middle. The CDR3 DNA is TGTGCCAGCACCGTGGGACGGACTCGAGCTAACTATGGCTACACCTTC. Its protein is CASTVGRTRANYGYTF.

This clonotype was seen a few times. In DNA form, the CDR3 reads TGTGCCAGCAGCCAGACAGGGCACCTTATTCAAAGCACAGATACGCAGTATTTT. As protein: CASSQTGHLIQSTDTQYF. The chain employs TRBV4-2 and TRBJ2-3; 7 bases map to TRBD1. CDR1 is LGHNA and CDR2 is YNFKEQ in the germline V gene. CDR3 size: 18 residues. The ends lost 3 bases at V and 0 bases at J; junction bases unmatched: 12.

The CDR3 sequence: CASSTGQHPYEQYF. As DNA, the CDR3 is TGTGCCAGCAGCACCGGACAGCACCCCTACGAGCAGTACTTC. The chain recombines TRBV5-4 with TRBJ2-7, with D possibly being TRBD1 (6 bases). Germline assignment: CDR1 SGHNT and CDR2 YYREEE (reference sequence). Trimming shortened V by 4 bases and J by 2 bases, and 13 bases separated the two germline ends. The length of the CDR3 is 14 residues.

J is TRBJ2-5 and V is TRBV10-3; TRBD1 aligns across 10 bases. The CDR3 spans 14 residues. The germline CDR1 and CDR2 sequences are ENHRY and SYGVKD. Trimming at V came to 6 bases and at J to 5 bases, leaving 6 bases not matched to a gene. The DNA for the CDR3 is TGTGCCATCAGGGAGACAGGGGGCGAGGAGACCCAGTACTTC. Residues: CAIRETGGEETQYF.

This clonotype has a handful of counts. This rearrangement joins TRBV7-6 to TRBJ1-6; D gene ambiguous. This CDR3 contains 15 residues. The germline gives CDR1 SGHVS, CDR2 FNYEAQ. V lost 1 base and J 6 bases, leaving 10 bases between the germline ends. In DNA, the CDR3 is TGTGCCAGCAGCTTAGGGTCGACGGGTAATTCACCCCTCCACTTT. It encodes CASSLGSTGNSPLHF.

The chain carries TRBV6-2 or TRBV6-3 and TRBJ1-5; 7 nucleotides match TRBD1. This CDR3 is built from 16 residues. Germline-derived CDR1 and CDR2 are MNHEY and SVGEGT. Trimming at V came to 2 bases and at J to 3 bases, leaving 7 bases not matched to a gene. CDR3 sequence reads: CASSYLDRVYNQPQHF. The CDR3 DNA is TGTGCCAGCAGTTACCTTGACAGGGTCTACAATCAGCCCCAGCATTTT.

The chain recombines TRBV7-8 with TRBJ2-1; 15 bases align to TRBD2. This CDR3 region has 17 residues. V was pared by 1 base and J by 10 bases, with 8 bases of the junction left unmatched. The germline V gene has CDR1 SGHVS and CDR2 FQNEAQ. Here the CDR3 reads CASSLEAGLAGGVEQFF. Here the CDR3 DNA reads TGTGCCAGCAGCTTAGAGGCCGGACTAGCGGGAGGGGTAGAGCAGTTCTTC.

In DNA form, the CDR3 reads TGTGCCAGTAGTATTTATGAGGGGGCGGATGAGCAGTTCTTC. Amino acids: CASSIYEGADEQFF. This chain uses TRBV19 with TRBJ2-1; 7 bases are a match to TRBD1. The germline CDR1 and CDR2 sequences are LNHDA and SQIVND (reference sequence). V lost 3 bases, J lost 8 bases, and 7 bases stayed unmatched. The CDR3 has 14 residues.

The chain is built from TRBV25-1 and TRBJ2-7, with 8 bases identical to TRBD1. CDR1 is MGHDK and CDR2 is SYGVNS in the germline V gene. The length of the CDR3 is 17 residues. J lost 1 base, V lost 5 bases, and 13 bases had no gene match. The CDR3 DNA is TGTGCCAGCAGTAAAGTTTCCGGGACAGGTCCATCCTACGAGCAGTACTTC. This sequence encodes CASSKVSGTGPSYEQYF.

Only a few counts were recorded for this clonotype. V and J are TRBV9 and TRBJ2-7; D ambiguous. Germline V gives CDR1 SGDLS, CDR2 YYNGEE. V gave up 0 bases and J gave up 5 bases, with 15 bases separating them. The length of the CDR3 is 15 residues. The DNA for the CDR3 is TGTGCCAGCAGCGTAGGCATATCGACCTCGGACGAGCAGTACTTC. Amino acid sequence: CASSVGISTSDEQYF.

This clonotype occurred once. The CDR3 loop reads CASSLGQVGTSTDTQYF. The DNA of the CDR3 is TGTGCCAGCAGCCTTGGACAGGTTGGGACTAGCACAGATACGCAGTATTTT. The chain employs TRBV12-3 or TRBV12-4 and TRBJ2-3, with D maybe TRBD1 (7 bases). V was trimmed by 6 bases and J by 0 bases, leaving 19 bases between them. The CDR3 is 17 amino acids.

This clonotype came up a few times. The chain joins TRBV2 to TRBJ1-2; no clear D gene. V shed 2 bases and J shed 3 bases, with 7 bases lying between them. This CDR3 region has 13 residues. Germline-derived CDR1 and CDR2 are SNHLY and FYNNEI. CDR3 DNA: TGTGCCAGCAGTGAACTGGGAGACTATGGCTACACCTTC. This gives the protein CASSELGDYGYTF.

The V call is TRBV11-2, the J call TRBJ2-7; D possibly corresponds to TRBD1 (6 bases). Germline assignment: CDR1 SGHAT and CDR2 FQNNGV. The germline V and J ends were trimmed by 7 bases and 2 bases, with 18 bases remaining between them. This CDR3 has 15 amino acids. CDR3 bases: TGTGCCAGCACCTGGGCTTGGGACACCACCTACGAGCAGTACTTC. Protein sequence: CASTWAWDTTYEQYF.

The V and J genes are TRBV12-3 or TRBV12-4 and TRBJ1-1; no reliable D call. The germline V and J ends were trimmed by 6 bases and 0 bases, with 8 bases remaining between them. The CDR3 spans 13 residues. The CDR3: CASSTRVNTEAFF. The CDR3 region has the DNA TGTGCCAGCAGCACCCGGGTGAACACTGAAGCTTTCTTT.

This chain's CDR3 is CASSRSPGSQNIQYF. In nucleotides, the CDR3 is TGTGCCAGCAGTCGTTCCCCAGGGTCCCAAAACATTCAGTACTTC. The V gene is TRBV12-3 or TRBV12-4, the J gene TRBJ2-4; tentatively, D is TRBD1 (5 bases). The CDR3 covers 15 residues. Trimming shortened V by 5 bases and J by 5 bases, and 16 bases separated the two germline ends.

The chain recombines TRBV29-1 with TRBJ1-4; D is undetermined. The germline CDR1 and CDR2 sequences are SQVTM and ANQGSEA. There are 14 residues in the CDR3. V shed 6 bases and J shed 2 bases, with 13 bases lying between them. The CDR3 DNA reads TGCAGCGTAGGAGAGGGTTCCACTAATGAAAAACTGTTTTTT. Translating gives CSVGEGSTNEKLFF.

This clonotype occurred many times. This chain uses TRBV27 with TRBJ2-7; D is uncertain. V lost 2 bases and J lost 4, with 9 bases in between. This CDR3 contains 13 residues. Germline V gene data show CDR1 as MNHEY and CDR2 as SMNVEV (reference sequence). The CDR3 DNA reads TGTGCCAGCAGTTTAGCCTGGGCATACGAGCAGTACTTC. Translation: CASSLAWAYEQYF.

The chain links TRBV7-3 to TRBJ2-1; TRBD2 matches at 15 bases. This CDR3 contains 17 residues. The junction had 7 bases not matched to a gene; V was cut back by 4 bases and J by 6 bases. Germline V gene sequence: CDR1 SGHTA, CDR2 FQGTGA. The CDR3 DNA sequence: TGTGCCAGCAGCTCCCCGGGACTAGCGGGAGGCCTCAATGAGCAGTTCTTC. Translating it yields CASSSPGLAGGLNEQFF.